This T cell receptor beta chain appears in the sequencing data of a study of T cell responses to AZD1222 COVID-19 vaccine. Overall study results and limits: Epitopes outside B.1.351 and B.1.1.7 mutated regions reportedly drew nearly half of spike TCRs.

About this clone itself: Antigen unknown.

Germline-derived CDR1 and CDR2 are MNHEY and SVGEGT. CDR3 length equals 15 residues. V lost 5 bases, J lost 1 base, and 1 base stayed unmatched. Produced via immunoSEQ multiplex PCR; TCRdb's table is partial and in-frame only. The data show tens of thousands of clones, just over 90% seen once. The chain carries TRBV6-2 or TRBV6-3 and TRBJ2-2, with 10 bases matching TRBD2. The clonotype originates from an adult in good health. The specimen was peripheral blood, collected on day 0 of MenACWY control vaccination. CDR3 bases: TGTGCCAGCAGTCTAGCGGGAGAGAACACCGGGGAGCTGTTTTTT. It specifies CASSLAGENTGELFF.